The T cell receptor (beta chain) described here comes from a study of blood T cells in healthy people across ages. Trimming removed 6 bases from V and 14 bases from J; junction bases left unmatched: 15. The CDR3 totals 14 residues. CDR1 and CDR2 (germline): MNHEY, SVGAGI. Combining a sample-barcoded 5' primer with a J-beta primer mix, a second PCR ran for 7 to 11 cycles. TCRdb reanalysed the 5' RACE reads using MiXCR and keeps one entry per CDR3 protein. The sample has fewer than 950,000 distinct CDR3 sequences; about 53% are singletons. The sequence was obtained from an elderly man in good health. The chain employs TRBV6-5 and TRBJ2-3; 9 nucleotides align to TRBD2. The material sequenced was blood. The CDR3 DNA is TGTGCCAGCAGGGGCGGGGGGGGAAGTAGATACGCGTATTTT. This translates into CASRGGGGSRYAYF.